This TCR beta chain originates from a study of T cell repertoires in cytomegalovirus infection (dated by TCRdb to the late 2010s). Context from the whole study: The HLA type of each donor mattered for the analysis, because public TCR beta signatures pointed to carriage of CMV infection along with the matching HLA type.

Trimming costs V 7 bases and J 2 bases, and their ends lie 18 bases apart. The CDR3 holds 15 amino acids from the cysteine to the phenylalanine. Just the 45-base CDR3 DNA is kept, in frame starting at base 1. CDR1 is given as MNHNS and CDR2 as SASEGT, both from the germline V gene. Sequenced using an Illumina HiSeq 1500. TCRdb reanalyzed the raw reads on its own, using fastp at Q25 for trimming and MiXCR for clone calling, and kept in-frame beta chains. A single entry per CDR3 protein holds the most common genes and DNA from its merged rows. The sample profile shows more than 650,000 distinct CDR3 sequences; 35% to 45% of them were found once. The ten top clones hold 2.5% to 3.5% of the sample. On the study overall, not on this receptor specifically: In the ex vivo response, HLA-C-restricted CMV-specific TCR beta clonotypes were dominant, and in two of eight donors the single most frequent clonotype came from this HLA-C-restricted group. In both this cohort and an independent roughly 400-donor cohort, the cumulative frequency of public TCR beta family members distinguished carriers of CMV infection plus the relevant HLA type.

This clonotype was counted at least ten times. Its cognate antigen has yet to be identified. No quality values exist for individual bases; no much larger clone is one base distant. The chain is made from TRBV6-1 and TRBJ2-7; matching of 6 bases hints at TRBD1 as the D gene. The receptor was isolated from a human donor in good health (CMV status not recorded). Some clones in this sample may be carry-over from other donors' samples. The source material was PBMCs. The bases read TGTGCCAGCACCGAACGCGGAGAGGGGGCCTACGAGCAGTACTTC. Translated, this is CASTERGEGAYEQYF.